This TCR beta chain appears in the sequencing data of a study of cytomegalovirus exposure and HLA in healthy donors (dated by TCRdb to 2016 to 2017). Broadly, across the study: An earlier analysis of roughly 500 of the donors reported approximately 290 Gb of sequence data and 117 million unique TCR beta sequences from 150 million to 200 million T cells. About 280 gigabases of sequencing data and 78 million or so unique TCR sequences were included in an early release covering roughly 600 HLA-typed donors. Of the 398 genotyped donors, about 84% fell in the genetic ancestry cluster associated with self-reported Caucasian donors. The study aimed to test whether signatures of past pathogen exposure could be identified by cataloging public T cell receptors. The study used immunosequencing to profile the T cell repertoires of several hundred subjects and linked those repertoires to cytomegalovirus serostatus. Besides the first cohort of around 670 subjects, a separate validation cohort made up of 120 different subjects was used. To predict cytomegalovirus infection status, the study combined high-throughput TCR immunosequencing, statistical association of individual TCRs with disease status, and machine learning. A later analysis re-examined previously published TCR beta repertoires from roughly 720 donors and added high-resolution HLA genotyping to investigate patterns of TCR occurrence. Rather than drawing on any new phenotypic data, the later analysis identified candidate immune exposures from TCR beta sequences and the way those sequences occurred across donors. An earlier analysis of several hundred of the donors used high-throughput TCR beta sequencing to judge whether each TCR beta V gene segment behaved as functional or pseudogenic. Alongside the repertoire data, information on donor age, sex, ethnicity and CMV serostatus was compiled. A later genetic analysis took genome-wide SNP genotypes for about 55% of the roughly 670 donors and used that subset as a discovery cohort. All discovery cohort repertoires had been generated using a single sequencing platform. HLA typing included class I and class II loci at four-digit resolution. Typing coverage differed by locus: A, B, C, DRB1 and DQB1 were typed in about 620-630 donors, DQA1 in about 560, DPA1 in some 600, and DPB1 in 472. Several DR-DQ haplotypes were treated as single units for association and clustering because of strong linkage in the cohort. Across some 400 genotyped donors of the cohort, an average of roughly 230,000 unique TCR beta nucleotide sequences per donor were sequenced, and roughly a sixth of those sequences were non-productive. Overall study results and their limits: Roughly uniform sequencing depth across donors was assumed in presence/absence analyses, although this assumption may not hold. In a later genetic analysis, a missense DCLRE1C variant was associated with V-gene and J-gene trimming of TCR beta chains, and the association was replicated in an independent cohort. In an earlier analysis of more than 450 of the donors, most TCR beta V segments were observed in productive rearrangements about 87% or about 30% of the time, broadly matching IMGT annotations. According to a later analysis, TCR association rates differed among HLA loci, with DRB1 alleles showing the most associated TCRs and HLA-C alleles showing the fewest. A later analysis found that HLA-associated TCR beta chains were more clonally expanded and had lower generation probabilities than equally common non-associated chains. It was suggested by the authors that the approach could potentially be generalized to other disease states and immunological phenotypes. Because counts were too low, seventeen rarely observed V segments, including chromosome 9 orphons, were excluded from the earlier analysis of several hundred of the donors. Most CMV-associated TCR beta chains appeared to be HLA-restricted in a later analysis, and the HLA associations seemed to be driven largely by CMV exposure. In both the original and validation cohorts, the classifier was reported to diagnose cytomegalovirus status with high specificity and sensitivity. Three of the identified cytomegalovirus-associated TCR beta chains were confirmed in vitro to be specific for cytomegalovirus antigens. When HLA alleles, especially DR and DQ, strongly co-occurred, TCR associations were difficult to assign to individual alleles. According to a later genetic analysis, donors in an Asian-associated ancestry cluster had fewer N-insertions in productive TCRs than the roughly 700-donor mean. The sequencing pipeline was judged likely to have produced a cluster of highly shared sequence variants as a technical artifact. In this cohort, only TCR beta chains were sequenced, and detectable features were limited by the absence of alpha or paired-chain data. For the cohort, immune exposure information was limited to CMV serostatus. In a later analysis, several top co-occurrence clusters were reported to appear linked to parvovirus B19, influenza, CMV and Epstein-Barr virus. A total of roughly 160 TCR beta chains were listed by the study as associated with cytomegalovirus. A further reported finding was that TCR beta sequences accurately predicted the HLA-A and HLA-B alleles for most subjects in the first cohort. Because some donors lacked HLA typing at each locus, the association tests relied only on the typed subset. Correlated functional status among segregating V segments might reflect linkage disequilibrium, but an unknown experimental factor could not be ruled out. Some IMGT-functional V segments, including TRBV6-2 and TRBV6-3, could not be told apart with the 87-base-pair reads, so those segments were excluded. Most TCR sequences were seen in very few donors, while some public TCRs were found in many individuals. In a later analysis, around 17,000 TCR beta sequences were associated with specific HLA alleles at a false discovery rate of 0.05.

In total, 600 or so healthy bone marrow donors made up the cohort. Cohort members were all nominally healthy when sampled, although unrecorded immune exposures were likely present. The donor was CMV seronegative and belonged to the group of around 400 seronegative cohort members. A peripheral blood sample was collected from each donor, and TCR beta sequencing was performed on peripheral blood mononuclear cells. The Qiagen DNeasy Blood Extraction Kit was used to extract genomic DNA from the blood cell samples. The library was produced with the immunoSEQ multiplex PCR assay. For the multiplex PCR, a mixture combining 60 forward primers for TCR Vbeta segments and 13 reverse primers for TCR Jbeta segments was used. A multiplex PCR assay on genomic DNA amplified the CDR3 region of rearranged TCR beta genes. Amplified TCR beta libraries were sequenced as 87-base-pair reads on the Illumina HiSeq System. As for the authors' bioinformatics: Across the 666 repertoires, a later analysis counted 80 million or so unique TCR beta chains, approximately 10 million of which were shared by at least two donors. Raw reads were error-corrected and collapsed into unique sequences by a nearest-neighbor algorithm in which closely related sequences were merged to remove PCR and sequencing errors. Alignment of CDR3 sequences to IMGT reference sequences was used to assign V, D and J gene segments. For a sequence to be retained, a match of at least six nucleotides to both a V gene segment and a J gene segment was required. Rearrangements were called productive when the CDR3 lacked stop codons and stayed in frame with V and J; all others were non-productive. Following IMGT convention, CDR3 was defined as the stretch from the second conserved V-encoded cysteine up to the conserved J-encoded phenylalanine. In an earlier analysis of approximately 590 of the donors, sequences lacking an unambiguous match to a single V gene segment were excluded. In an earlier analysis of 587 of the donors, a V segment was called functional when productive rearrangements were above 56.7%, and segregating when the standard deviation between donors exceeded 5%. To diagnose cytomegalovirus status from the catalog of TCR beta chain sequences, a statistical classification framework was built. In a later analysis, V and J genes were assigned by comparing TCR nucleotide sequences against IMGT/GENE-DB human TR gene sequences. A later analysis assigned CDR3 sequences and most-parsimonious VDJ recombination scenarios with the TCRdist pipeline. In a later analysis, each TCR beta chain was defined by its CDR3 amino acid sequence together with its V-gene family, and reads without a unique V-gene family were excluded. A later analysis removed over 500 highly shared, low-generation-probability nucleotide sequences to deal with suspected cross-contamination and a sequencing artifact. A later analysis calculated a clonal expansion index for each public chain from normalized within-repertoire ranks of inferred template counts. In a later analysis, generation probabilities were computed using a VDJ recombination model fitted to out-of-frame rearrangements, and the results were checked against IGoR. In a later analysis, hypergeometric tests were used to score TCR-TCR, TCR-HLA and TCR-CMV co-occurrence, with a repertoire-size bias correction applied to TCR pairs. A later analysis estimated false discovery rates by permuting HLA or CMV assignments 20 times. In a later analysis, co-occurring TCRs were grouped using DBSCAN, with TCRdist sequence similarity added in when clustering inside HLA-allele-positive subsets. Repertoires with fewer than 30,000 or more than 120,000 public chains, plus five repertoires with anomalous nucleotide sharing, were excluded from co-occurrence clustering. In TCRdb, the immuneACCESS table is reduced to in-frame sequences with V and J assigned. These tables do not hold every clone; where another copy was compared, an unresolved V gene accounts for under half, and the others remain unexplained. V, J and clone size reflect that table, while D and trimming were determined from the DNA. This sample is represented by about 170,000 clones; approximately 80% of them were singletons. Jointly, the top ten make up about 2.3% of the sample.

Note on this clone: Which antigen it targets is not known. No clone much larger than this one lies a single base away; base qualities are absent. The same CDR3 can be traced to other DNA sequences in this sample.

Measured from the cysteine to the phenylalanine, the CDR3 is 15 residues long. The DNA shown is the 45-base CDR3, in frame from base 1. V loses 0 bases of germline sequence and J loses 6 bases, and the interval between the two ends is 9 bases. The germline V gene gives CDR1 as MNHEY and CDR2 as SVGAGI. Sequencing was performed on PBMCs. The clonotype comes from a woman aged 45-60 years in good health and CMV-seronegative. The sequence is built from TRBV6-5 and TRBJ1-6; a tentative D call is TRBD1 (5 bases match). The CDR3 corresponds to CASSYSQGGNSPLHF. The DNA sequence is given as TGTGCCAGCAGTTACTCGCAGGGTGGTAATTCACCCCTCCACTTT.